This TCR beta chain was captured in a study of blood T cell repertoires in COVID-19. Assay: immunoSEQ multiplex PCR; the TCRdb copy retains only in-frame clones and omits some. The sample shows 150,000 to 200,000 clones, about 81% of them seen only once. The CDR3 is made up of 14 amino acids. The germline V and J ends were trimmed by 3 bases and 1 base, with 6 bases remaining between them. Germline V lookup: CDR1 SGHNT, CDR2 YENEEA. Concerning this clone: Other DNA sequences within the sample encode an identical CDR3.

The TCR was taken from an elderly woman with acute or convalescent COVID-19. The chain carries TRBV11-3 and TRBJ2-2; D may be TRBD1 (6 bases). Sample: peripheral blood. CDR3 loop: CASSLGQNTGELFF. The CDR3 nucleotides read TGTGCCAGCAGCTTGGGACAGAACACCGGGGAGCTGTTTTTT. Based on the CDR3 plus reference TRBV11-3 and TRBJ2-2, the full variable domain is EAGVVQSPRYKIIEKKQPVAFWCNPISGHNTLYWYLQNLGQGPELLIRYENEEAVDDSQLPKDRFSAERLKGVDSTLKIQPAELGDSAVYLCASSLGQNTGELFFGEGSRLTVL.